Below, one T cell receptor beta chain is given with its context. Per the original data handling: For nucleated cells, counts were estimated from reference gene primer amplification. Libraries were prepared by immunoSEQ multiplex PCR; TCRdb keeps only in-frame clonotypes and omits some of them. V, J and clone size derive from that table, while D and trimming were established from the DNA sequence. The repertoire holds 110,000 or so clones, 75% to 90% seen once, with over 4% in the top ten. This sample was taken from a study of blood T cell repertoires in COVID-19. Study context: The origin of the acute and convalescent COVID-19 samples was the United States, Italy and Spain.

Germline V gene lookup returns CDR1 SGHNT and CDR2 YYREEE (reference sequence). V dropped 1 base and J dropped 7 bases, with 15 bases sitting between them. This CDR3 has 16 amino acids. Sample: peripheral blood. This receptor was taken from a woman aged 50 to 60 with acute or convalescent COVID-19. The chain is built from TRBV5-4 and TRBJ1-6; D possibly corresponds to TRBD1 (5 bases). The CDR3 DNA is TGTGCCAGCAGCTTGCAGGCAGGGTTCGGCAATTCACCCCTCCACTTT. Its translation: CASSLQAGFGNSPLHF.